This passage covers 6 T cell receptor beta chains from one sample sequenced in a study of blood T cell repertoires in COVID-19 (dated by TCRdb to about 2020). To prepare the library, the immunoSEQ multiplex PCR assay was applied. Held by TCRdb, this immuneACCESS table contains in-frame sequences only and omits some clones. Under half of the omission traces to an unresolved V gene where checked; the cause of the rest is unknown. Across this sample there are around 100,000 clones, with almost 80% seen only once. The ten largest make up about 12% of the sample. The sequencing input was peripheral blood. The receptor set was obtained from a woman between 70 and 85 years old with acute or convalescent COVID-19.

This clone has a handful of counts. J is TRBJ2-3 and V is TRBV2; 8 bases are a match to TRBD1. This CDR3 region has 15 residues. Per germline, CDR1 SNHLY and CDR2 FYNNEI. Trimming took 6 bases from V and 2 from J; bases not matched to a gene: 7. CDR3 nucleotides: TGTGCCAGCAGCACAGGGGGATTCTTCACAGATACGCAGTATTTT. Translated, it gives CASSTGGFFTDTQYF.

This chain uses TRBV2 with TRBJ2-7; D call uncertain. The germline gives CDR1 SNHLY, CDR2 FYNNEI. The CDR3 sequence is 12 residues long. Deletions cut 5 bases from V and 1 base from J, with 6 bases between. This chain's CDR3 is CASSFSSYEQYV. CDR3 bases: TGTGCCAGCAGTTTCTCTTCCTACGAGCAGTACGTC.

The genes are TRBV24-1 and TRBJ2-3; TRBD2 matches at 9 bases. The V gene's germline CDR1 is KGHDR and CDR2 SFDVKD. V lost 1 base to trimming and J lost 4 bases; unmatched junction nucleotides: 5. The CDR3 is 16 amino acids. CDR3 sequence: CATSDFSAGGPDTQYF. As DNA, the CDR3 is TGTGCCACCAGTGATTTTTCAGCGGGGGGCCCAGATACGCAGTATTTT.

The chain is built from TRBV23-1 and TRBJ1-2; D might be TRBD1 (6 bases). TRBV23-1 is an open reading frame, and its role is uncertain. The CDR3 spans 15 residues. V lost 6 bases to trimming and J lost 8 bases, with 22 bases between them. The chain's CDR3 is CASRDSLDQSDGYTF. The CDR3 nucleotides read TGCGCCAGCAGGGACAGCCTGGACCAGTCGGACGGCTACACCTTC.

This sequence joins TRBV11-2 and TRBJ2-7; D not resolved. The length of the CDR3 is 10 residues. CDR1 and CDR2 from the germline V gene are SGHAT and FQNNGV. V lost 5 bases, J lost 3 bases, and 2 bases lay in between. The CDR3 protein is CASSLYEQYF. CDR3 sequence (DNA): TGTGCCAGCAGCCTCTACGAGCAGTACTTC.

This clone was detected only once. The rearrangement uses TRBV7-8 and TRBJ1-4; D might be TRBD1 (6 bases). With 1 base removed from V and 7 bases from J, the gap between germline ends came to 13 bases. Germline assignment: CDR1 SGHVS and CDR2 FQNEAQ. The CDR3 totals 15 residues. The CDR3 sequence is CASSLVENRAEKLFF. The DNA of the CDR3 is TGTGCCAGCAGCTTAGTGGAGAACAGGGCTGAAAAACTGTTTTTT.